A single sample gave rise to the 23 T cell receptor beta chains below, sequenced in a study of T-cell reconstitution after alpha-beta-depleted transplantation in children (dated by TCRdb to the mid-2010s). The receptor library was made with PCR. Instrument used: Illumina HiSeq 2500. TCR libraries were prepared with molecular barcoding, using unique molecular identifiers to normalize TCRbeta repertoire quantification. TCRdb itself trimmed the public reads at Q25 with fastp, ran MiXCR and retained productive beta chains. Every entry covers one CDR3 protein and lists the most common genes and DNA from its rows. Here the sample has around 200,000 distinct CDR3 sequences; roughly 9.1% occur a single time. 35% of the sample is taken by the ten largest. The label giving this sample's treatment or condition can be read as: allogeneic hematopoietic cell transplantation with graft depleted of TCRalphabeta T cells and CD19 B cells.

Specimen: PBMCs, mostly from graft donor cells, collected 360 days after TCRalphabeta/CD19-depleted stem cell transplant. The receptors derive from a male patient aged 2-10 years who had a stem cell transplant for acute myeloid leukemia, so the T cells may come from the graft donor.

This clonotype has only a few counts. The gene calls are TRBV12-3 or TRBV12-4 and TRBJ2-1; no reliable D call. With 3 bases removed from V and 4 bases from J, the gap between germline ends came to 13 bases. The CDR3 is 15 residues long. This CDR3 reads CASSFWDVGYNEQFF. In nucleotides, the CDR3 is TGTGCCAGCAGTTTCTGGGATGTAGGGTACAATGAGCAGTTCTTC.

The CDR3 reads CASSSSSTGGSTEAFF. CDR3 nucleotides: TGTGCCAGCAGTTCGAGCTCGACAGGGGGAAGTACTGAAGCTTTCTTT. V and J are TRBV12-3 or TRBV12-4 and TRBJ1-1, with TRBD1 identical over 9 bases. Losses at the gene ends were 4 bases for V and 5 bases for J; bases not matched to a gene: 11. This CDR3 contains 16 residues.

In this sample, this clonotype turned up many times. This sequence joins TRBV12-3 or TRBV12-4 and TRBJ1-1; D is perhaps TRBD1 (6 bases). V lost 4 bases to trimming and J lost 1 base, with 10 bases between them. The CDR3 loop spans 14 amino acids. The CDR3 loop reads CASSSPRGNTEAFF. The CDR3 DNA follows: TGTGCCAGCAGTTCTCCCAGGGGGAACACTGAAGCTTTCTTT.

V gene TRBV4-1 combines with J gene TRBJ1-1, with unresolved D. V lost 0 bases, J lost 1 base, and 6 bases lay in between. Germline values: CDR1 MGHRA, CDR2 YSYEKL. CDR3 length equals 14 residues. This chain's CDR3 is CASSQETANTEAFF. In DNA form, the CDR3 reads TGCGCCAGCAGCCAAGAAACAGCGAACACTGAAGCTTTCTTT.

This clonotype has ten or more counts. The DNA of the CDR3 is TGCAGTGCTAGAGCGTCGGCTTGGCCCGGACGGAGTCTGGGGACCCAGTACTTC. It codes for CSARASAWPGRSLGTQYF. V gene TRBV20-1 combines with J gene TRBJ2-5, with D unclear. The CDR3 spans 18 residues. Between the trimmed V and J ends, which lost 1 base and 7 bases, there was a span of 28 bases. Germline CDR1 reads DFQATT; CDR2 reads SNEGSKA (reference sequence).

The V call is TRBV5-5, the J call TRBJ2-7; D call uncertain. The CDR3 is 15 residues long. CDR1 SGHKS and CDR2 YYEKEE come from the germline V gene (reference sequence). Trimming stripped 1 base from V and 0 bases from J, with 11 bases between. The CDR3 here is CASSLTLYSSYEQYF. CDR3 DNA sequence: TGTGCCAGCAGCTTGACCCTCTATAGCTCCTACGAGCAGTACTTC. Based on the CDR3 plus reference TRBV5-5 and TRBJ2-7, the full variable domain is DAGVTQSPTHLIKTRGQQVTLRCSPISGHKSVSWYQQVLGQGPQFIFQYYEKEERGRGNFPDRFSARQFPNYSSELNVNALLLGDSALYLCASSLTLYSSYEQYFGPGTRLTVT.

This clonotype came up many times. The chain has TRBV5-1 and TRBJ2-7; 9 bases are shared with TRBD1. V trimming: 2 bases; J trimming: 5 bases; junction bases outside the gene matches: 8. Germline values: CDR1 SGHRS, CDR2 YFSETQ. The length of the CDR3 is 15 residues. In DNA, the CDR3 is TGCGCCAGCAGCTTTTCACAGGGGGCGCAGCACGAGCAGTACTTC. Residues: CASSFSQGAQHEQYF.

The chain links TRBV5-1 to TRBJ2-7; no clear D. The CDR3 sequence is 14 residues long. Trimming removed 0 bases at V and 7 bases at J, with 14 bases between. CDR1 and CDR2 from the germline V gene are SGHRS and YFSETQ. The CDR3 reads CASSLGRNVGEQYF. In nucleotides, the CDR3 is TGCGCCAGCAGCTTGGGTCGGAATGTGGGAGAGCAGTACTTC.

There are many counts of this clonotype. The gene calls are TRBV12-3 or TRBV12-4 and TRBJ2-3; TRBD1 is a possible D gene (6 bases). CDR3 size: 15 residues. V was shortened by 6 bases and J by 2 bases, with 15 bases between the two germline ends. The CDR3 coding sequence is TGTGCCAGCAGCCCAAGGGGGTACTACACAGATACGCAGTATTTT. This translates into CASSPRGYYTDTQYF.

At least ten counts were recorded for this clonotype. CDR3 in DNA: TGCAGCGCCGCGGGACGGATGACAGATACGCAGTATTTT. It is translated as CSAAGRMTDTQYF. This chain joins TRBV29-1 and TRBJ2-3; D may be TRBD2 (6 bases). Germline CDR1 SQVTM, CDR2 ANQGSEA. V dropped 7 bases and J dropped 3 bases, with 14 bases sitting between them. The CDR3 runs to 13 residues.

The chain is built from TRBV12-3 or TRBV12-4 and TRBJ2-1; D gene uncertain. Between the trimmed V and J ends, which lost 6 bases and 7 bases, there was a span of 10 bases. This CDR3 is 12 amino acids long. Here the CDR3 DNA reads TGTGCCAGCAGGTTCGGTAGTAATGAGCAGTTCTTC. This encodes CASRFGSNEQFF.

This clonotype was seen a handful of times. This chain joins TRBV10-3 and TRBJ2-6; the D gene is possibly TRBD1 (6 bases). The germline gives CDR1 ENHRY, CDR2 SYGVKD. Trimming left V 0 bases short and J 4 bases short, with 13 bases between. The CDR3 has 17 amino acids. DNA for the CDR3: TGTGCCATCAGTGAGTCTCGGCCAGGGACAGGGGCCAACGTCCTGACTTTC. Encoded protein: CAISESRPGTGANVLTF.

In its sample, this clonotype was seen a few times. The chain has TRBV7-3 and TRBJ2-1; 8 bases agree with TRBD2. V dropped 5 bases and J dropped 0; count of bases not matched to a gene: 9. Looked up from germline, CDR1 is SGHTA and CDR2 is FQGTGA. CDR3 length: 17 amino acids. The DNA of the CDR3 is TGTGCCAGCAGCCCCTCGACTAGCGCCCACTCCTACAATGAGCAGTTCTTC. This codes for CASSPSTSAHSYNEQFF.

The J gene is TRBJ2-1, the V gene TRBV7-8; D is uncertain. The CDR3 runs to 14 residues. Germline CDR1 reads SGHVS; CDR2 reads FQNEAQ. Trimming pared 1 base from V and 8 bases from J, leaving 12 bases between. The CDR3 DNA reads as TGTGCCAGCAGCTTAGGGTTCCGAATCGATGAGCAGTTCTTC. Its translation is CASSLGFRIDEQFF.

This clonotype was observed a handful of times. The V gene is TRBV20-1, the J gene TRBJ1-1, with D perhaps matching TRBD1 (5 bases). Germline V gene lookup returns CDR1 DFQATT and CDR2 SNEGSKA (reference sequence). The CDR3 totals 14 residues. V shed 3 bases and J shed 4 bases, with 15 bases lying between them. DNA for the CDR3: TGCAGTGCTAGTCCCGGGGCAGTGGGCACTGAAGCTTTCTTT. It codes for CSASPGAVGTEAFF.

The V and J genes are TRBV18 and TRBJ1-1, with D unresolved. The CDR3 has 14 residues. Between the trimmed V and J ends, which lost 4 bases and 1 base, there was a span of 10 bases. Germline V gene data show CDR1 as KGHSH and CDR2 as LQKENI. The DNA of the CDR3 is TGTGCCAGCTCACAATATATTGAGAACACTGAAGCTTTCTTT. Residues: CASSQYIENTEAFF.

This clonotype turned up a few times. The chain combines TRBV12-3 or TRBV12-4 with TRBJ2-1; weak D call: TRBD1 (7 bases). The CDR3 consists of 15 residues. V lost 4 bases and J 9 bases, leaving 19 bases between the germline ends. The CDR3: CASSWQIGRGAEQFF. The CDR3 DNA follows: TGTGCCAGCAGTTGGCAAATTGGCAGGGGGGCTGAGCAGTTCTTC.

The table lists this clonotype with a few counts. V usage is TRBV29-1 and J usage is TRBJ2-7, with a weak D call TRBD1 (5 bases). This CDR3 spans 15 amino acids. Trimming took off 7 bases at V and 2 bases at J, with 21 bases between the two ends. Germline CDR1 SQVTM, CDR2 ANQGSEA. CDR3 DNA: TGCAGCGCCCGACTCGAAGGACACTGGCCCTACGAGCAGTACTTC. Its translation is CSARLEGHWPYEQYF.

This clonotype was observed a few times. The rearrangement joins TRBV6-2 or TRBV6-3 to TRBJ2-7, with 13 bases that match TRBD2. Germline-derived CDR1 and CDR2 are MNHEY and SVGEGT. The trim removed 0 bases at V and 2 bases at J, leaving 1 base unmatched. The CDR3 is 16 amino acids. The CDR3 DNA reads TGTGCCAGCAGTTACTCGGGACTAGCGGGGACCTACGAGCAGTACTTC. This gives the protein CASSYSGLAGTYEQYF.

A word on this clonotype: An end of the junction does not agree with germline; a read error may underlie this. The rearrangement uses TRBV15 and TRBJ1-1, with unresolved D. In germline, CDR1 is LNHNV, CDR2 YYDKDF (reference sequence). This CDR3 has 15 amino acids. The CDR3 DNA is TGTGCCACCAGCAGAGTTCCGGTCATGAACACTAAAGCTTTCTTT. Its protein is CATSRVPVMNTKAFF.

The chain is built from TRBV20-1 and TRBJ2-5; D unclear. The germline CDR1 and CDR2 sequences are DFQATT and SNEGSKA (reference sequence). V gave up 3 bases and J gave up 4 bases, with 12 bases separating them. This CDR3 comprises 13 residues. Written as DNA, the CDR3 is TGCAGTGCTAGCGGCATAGCCGGAGAGACCCAGTACTTC. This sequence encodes CSASGIAGETQYF.

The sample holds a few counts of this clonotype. This CDR3 reads CASSRIKGGTEAFF. The CDR3 DNA reads as TGCGCCAGCAGCAGAATAAAGGGGGGCACTGAAGCTTTCTTT. The gene calls are TRBV5-1 and TRBJ1-1, with D possibly matching TRBD1 (6 bases). Per germline, CDR1 SGHRS and CDR2 YFSETQ. This CDR3 is built from 14 residues. V was pared by 4 bases and J by 4 bases, with 14 bases between.

The CDR3 sequence is CASRVLIPRMGGGGSDTQYF. CDR3 coding DNA: TGTGCCAGCAGAGTTCTAATCCCCAGGATGGGGGGGGGAGGCTCAGATACGCAGTATTTT. This chain uses TRBV28 with TRBJ2-3, with 7 positions matching TRBD2. From germline, CDR1 is MDHEN and CDR2 SYDVKM. The CDR3 is made up of 20 amino acids. The junction had 25 bases not matched to a gene; V was cut back by 6 bases and J by 4 bases.